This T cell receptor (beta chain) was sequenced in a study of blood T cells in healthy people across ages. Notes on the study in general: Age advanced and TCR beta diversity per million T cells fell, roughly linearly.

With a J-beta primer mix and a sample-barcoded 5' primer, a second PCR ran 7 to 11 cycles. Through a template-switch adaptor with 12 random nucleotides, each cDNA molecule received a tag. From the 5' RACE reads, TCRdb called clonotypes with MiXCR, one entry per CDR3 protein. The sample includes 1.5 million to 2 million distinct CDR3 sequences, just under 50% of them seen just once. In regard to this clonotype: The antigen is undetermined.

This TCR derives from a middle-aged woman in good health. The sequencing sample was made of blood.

Here the CDR3 DNA reads TGCAGTCGCGGGGGCCCCTACGAGCAGTACTTC. Translating it yields CSRGGPYEQYF. The J gene is TRBJ2-7, the V gene TRBV20-1; possibly TRBD2 for D (7 bases). The CDR3 has 11 residues. Between the trimmed V and J ends, which lost 8 bases and 2 bases, there was a span of 10 bases. Germline V gives CDR1 DFQATT, CDR2 SNEGSKA (reference sequence).